This TCR beta chain stems from a study of blood T cell repertoires in COVID-19. Study background: COVID-19 samples from acute and convalescent phases originated in the United States, Italy and Spain.

In the authors' workflow: Researchers report that nucleated cell counts were estimated from reference gene primer amplification. The method was immunoSEQ multiplex PCR; TCRdb's version includes in-frame clones alone and lacks a portion of them. The DNA was the basis for D and trimming; V, J and clone size are from that table. The sample yields 300,000 to 450,000 clones, 75% to 90% seen once. This clone was observed a single time. V lost 10 bases and J 2 bases, leaving 11 bases between the germline ends. Germline V gene data show CDR1 as MDHEN and CDR2 as SYDVKM. CDR3 length: 12 amino acids. Sequencing was carried out using peripheral blood. The chain has TRBV28 and TRBJ1-2; tentatively, D is TRBD1 (6 bases). The receptor's source is a young woman with acute or convalescent COVID-19. CDR3 coding DNA: TGTGCCATGGGGGCGCGAAACTATGGCTACACCTTC. Its protein is CAMGARNYGYTF.